The next 23 T cell receptor beta chains were all read from a single sample in a study of PD-1 blockade in mismatch repair-deficient tumors. Profiling relied on immunoSEQ multiplex PCR, and the TCRdb table lists in-frame clones only, not all of them. The sample holds approximately 130,000 clones, about 88% seen once. The specimen comprised peripheral blood, sampled 44 weeks after starting pembrolizumab. The receptors shown here come from an adult with mismatch repair-deficient cancer.

The chain has TRBV4-2 and TRBJ1-1; maybe TRBD1 (6 bases). Germline V lookup: CDR1 LGHNA, CDR2 YNFKEQ. The CDR3 has 15 amino acids. The V gene lost 1 base and the J gene lost 2 bases, with 11 bases spanning the gap. The CDR3 protein is CASSQGTDGNTEAFF. In DNA form, the CDR3 reads TGTGCCAGCAGCCAAGGGACAGACGGAAACACTGAAGCTTTCTTT.

This chain links TRBV5-4 with TRBJ1-1, with 11 bases matching TRBD1. The CDR3 runs to 17 residues. Germline CDR1 is SGHNT and CDR2 is YYREEE (reference sequence). J lost 3 bases, V lost 1 base, and 8 bases had no gene match. CDR3 sequence reads: CASSLLFGTGGDTEAFF. The CDR3 DNA sequence: TGTGCCAGCAGCTTGCTATTCGGGACAGGGGGGGACACTGAAGCTTTCTTT. Based on the CDR3 plus reference TRBV5-4 and TRBJ1-1, the full variable domain is ETGVTQSPTHLIKTRGQQVTLRCSSQSGHNTVSWYQQALGQGPQFIFQYYREEENGRGNFPPRFSGLQFPNYSSELNVNALELDDSALYLCASSLLFGTGGDTEAFFGQGTRLTVV.

The chain carries TRBV9 and TRBJ2-6; a possible D gene is TRBD1 (6 bases). CDR1 is SGDLS and CDR2 is YYNGEE in the germline V gene. This CDR3 comprises 17 residues. V gave up 3 bases and J gave up 4 bases, with 17 bases separating them. In DNA form, the CDR3 reads TGTGCCAGCAGCGCCCCAGCCACAGGGAACGGGGCCAACGTCCTGACTTTC. Translation: CASSAPATGNGANVLTF.

The chain carries TRBV4-2 and TRBJ2-3, with D possibly being TRBD2 (7 bases). The CDR3 extends over 18 amino acids. Trimming shortened V by 0 bases and J by 3 bases, and 19 bases separated the two germline ends. Per germline, CDR1 LGHNA and CDR2 YNFKEQ. The DNA of the CDR3 is TGTGCCAGCAGCCAAGATTCGGCGGGGAGGGGGGTGACAGATACGCAGTATTTT. Protein product: CASSQDSAGRGVTDTQYF.

This clone was detected only a few times. The rearrangement links TRBV9 to TRBJ2-5, with 11 bases lining up with TRBD1. There are 15 residues in the CDR3. Per germline, CDR1 SGDLS and CDR2 YYNGEE. The V segment lost 0 bases and the J segment 5 bases; nucleotides outside the gene matches: 3. The CDR3 DNA reads as TGTGCCAGCAGCGTAGCAGGGACAGGGGGTGAGACCCAGTACTTC. This gives the protein CASSVAGTGGETQYF.

V is TRBV4-3 and J is TRBJ2-7, with 8 bases that match TRBD1. Germline CDR1 is LGHNA and CDR2 is YSLEER. This CDR3 has 14 amino acids. V lost 5 bases to trimming and J lost 2 bases; unmatched junction nucleotides: 5. Here the CDR3 reads CASSFGQGPYEQYF. CDR3 DNA sequence: TGCGCCAGCAGCTTCGGACAGGGACCCTACGAGCAGTACTTC.

This chain connects TRBV5-1 to TRBJ2-5, with 8 nucleotides matching TRBD2. CDR1 is SGHRS and CDR2 is YFSETQ in the germline V gene. CDR3 length: 14 amino acids. After removal of 4 bases from V and 4 bases from J, the junction contained 6 bases not matched to a gene. The CDR3 DNA reads TGCGCCAGCAGCGCGGGGACTAGTATAGAGACCCAGTACTTC. This gives the protein CASSAGTSIETQYF.

V gene TRBV30 combines with J gene TRBJ2-3; D is unclear. The germline CDR1 and CDR2 sequences are GTSNPN and SVGIG (reference sequence). Trimming removed 2 bases from V and 1 base from J, with 4 bases in between. The CDR3 contains 12 residues. CDR3 region: CAWSLGTDTQYF. The CDR3 bases are TGTGCCTGGAGTCTAGGCACAGATACGCAGTATTTT.

This rearrangement joins TRBV14 to TRBJ2-2, with D hard to call. This CDR3 spans 15 amino acids. Germline V CDR1 and CDR2: SGHDN, FVKESK. V gave up 0 bases and J gave up 7 bases, with 12 bases separating them. The CDR3 DNA follows: TGTGCCAGCAGCCAAGATTCTTTGGTAATCGGGGAGCTGTTTTTT. This gives the protein CASSQDSLVIGELFF.

V is TRBV7-2 and J is TRBJ2-5; D uncertain. The CDR3 extends over 15 amino acids. V dropped 5 bases and J dropped 1 base, with 14 bases sitting between them. Germline assignment: CDR1 SGHTA and CDR2 FQGNSA. CDR3 sequence reads: CASSPPSPIQETQYF. CDR3 nucleotide sequence: TGTGCCAGCAGCCCCCCTAGTCCTATCCAAGAGACCCAGTACTTC.

This clone is a singleton in its sample. The chain links TRBV11-2 to TRBJ2-3; TRBD2 agrees at 9 bases. Germline CDR1 and CDR2: SGHAT and FQNNGV. With V trimmed by 0 bases and J by 8 bases, 12 bases remained unmatched. The CDR3 has 17 amino acids. The CDR3 DNA is TGTGCCAGCAGCTTAGAAGACTCTAGCGGGGCATGGGGTACGCAGTATTTT. The encoded protein is CASSLEDSSGAWGTQYF.

This rearrangement joins TRBV7-9 to TRBJ2-7; D not resolved. CDR1 SEHNR and CDR2 FQNEAQ come from the germline V gene (reference sequence). Trimming left V 4 bases short and J 0 bases short, with 13 bases between. The CDR3 spans 15 residues. The CDR3, as DNA: TGTGCCAGCAGCTCGATCGGGCGTAGCTCCTACGAGCAGTACTTC. Protein product: CASSSIGRSSYEQYF.

The V and J genes are TRBV28 and TRBJ2-5; weak D call: TRBD1 (6 bases). The CDR3 totals 14 residues. CDR1 and CDR2 from the germline V gene are MDHEN and SYDVKM. V lost 3 bases, J lost 2 bases, and 10 bases lay in between. CDR3 nucleotides: TGTGCCAGCAGTTTTTCGGACAGACAAGAGACCCAGTACTTC. Amino acid sequence: CASSFSDRQETQYF.

The CDR3 reads CASVYDSQETQYF. The CDR3 DNA follows: TGTGCCAGCGTCTATGACAGTCAAGAGACCCAGTACTTC. V is TRBV7-8 and J is TRBJ2-5, with a weak D call TRBD1 (5 bases). Germline CDR1 reads SGHVS; CDR2 reads FQNEAQ. This CDR3 has 13 amino acids. V lost 8 bases, J lost 2 bases, and 12 bases lay in between.

The rearrangement uses TRBV7-2 and TRBJ2-2; tentative D call: TRBD2 (6 bases). The CDR3 covers 15 residues. Trimming took 6 bases from V and 4 from J, leaving 15 bases between them. The germline V gene has CDR1 SGHTA and CDR2 FQGNSA. Here the CDR3 reads CASSPAGLITGELFF. The DNA for the CDR3 is TGTGCCAGCAGTCCTGCGGGACTGATCACCGGGGAGCTGTTTTTT.

CDR3 protein: CASSLTGTTLTMGGTF. The CDR3 nucleotides are TGTGCCAGCAGCCTCACCGGGACAACTCTAACTATGGGGGGCACCTTC. V usage is TRBV9 and J usage is TRBJ1-2; possibly TRBD1 for D (6 bases). The CDR3 consists of 16 residues. Germline V CDR1 and CDR2: SGDLS, YYNGEE. Deletions cut 4 bases from V and 13 bases from J, with 29 bases between.

The chain recombines TRBV11-2 with TRBJ2-1; 16 bases are shared with TRBD2. V lost 4 bases, J lost 11 bases, and 14 bases stayed unmatched. The CDR3 has 18 residues. Germline CDR1 reads SGHAT; CDR2 reads FQNNGV. The CDR3, as DNA: TGTGCCAGCAGCTCTACCCCGGGACTAGCGGGAGGGCGGGGAAAGCAGTTCTTC. This sequence encodes CASSSTPGLAGGRGKQFF. Together with reference TRBV11-2 and TRBJ2-1, the CDR3 gives the full variable domain: EAGVAQSPRYKIIEKRQSVAFWCNPISGHATLYWYQQILGQGPKLLIQFQNNGVVDDSQLPKDRFSAERLKGVDSTLKIQPAKLEDSAVYLCASSSTPGLAGGRGKQFFGPGTRLTVL.

This chain links TRBV7-8 with TRBJ2-2; 16 nucleotides agree with TRBD2. V gave up 4 bases and J gave up 4 bases; unmatched junction bases: 6. The CDR3 consists of 18 residues. Germline CDR1 is SGHVS and CDR2 is FQNEAQ. The CDR3 here is CASSSPGLAGGITGELFF. CDR3 coding DNA: TGTGCCAGCAGCTCCCCGGGACTAGCGGGAGGGATCACCGGGGAGCTGTTTTTT.

CDR3 residues: CASSPRGEQTGYEQYF. The CDR3 nucleotides are TGTGCCAGCAGCCCCCGAGGCGAACAAACTGGCTACGAGCAGTACTTC. The J gene is TRBJ2-7, the V gene TRBV7-9; D unresolved. V gave up 5 bases and J gave up 3 bases, with 20 bases separating them. The germline V gene encodes CDR1 SEHNR and CDR2 FQNEAQ (reference sequence). This CDR3 contains 16 residues. The full variable domain, with the rest looked up from reference TRBV7-9 and TRBJ2-7, is DTGVSQNPRHKITKRGQNVTFRCDPISEHNRLYWYRQTLGQGPEFLTYFQNEAQLEKSRLLSDRFSAERPKGSFSTLEIQRTEQGDSAMYLCASSPRGEQTGYEQYFGPGTRLTVT.

This clone occurred once. This sequence joins TRBV28 and TRBJ2-1; TRBD1 aligns across 9 bases. CDR3 length: 16 amino acids. Germline V gene lookup returns CDR1 MDHEN and CDR2 SYDVKM. V was pared by 6 bases and J by 3 bases, with 9 bases of the junction left unmatched. CDR3 DNA: TGTGCCAGCAGCCAAACCGGGACAGGGATCTACAATGAGCAGTTCTTC. This translates into CASSQTGTGIYNEQFF.

This sequence joins TRBV9 and TRBJ2-7; possible D gene TRBD2, 7 bases. Germline-derived CDR1 and CDR2 are SGDLS and YYNGEE. The CDR3 covers 14 residues. V dropped 4 bases and J dropped 3 bases, with 14 bases sitting between them. The CDR3 spells CASSKGGGGYEQYF. The CDR3 nucleotides read TGTGCCAGCAGCAAAGGGGGGGGAGGCTACGAGCAGTACTTC.

This sequence joins TRBV7-2 and TRBJ2-7; no clear D gene. V lost 5 bases, J lost 0 bases, and 11 bases lay in between. This CDR3 contains 14 residues. Looked up from germline, CDR1 is SGHTA and CDR2 is FQGNSA. CDR3 bases: TGTGCCAGCAGCCCACATGACGCCTCCTACGAGCAGTACTTC. Amino acid sequence: CASSPHDASYEQYF.

V is TRBV5-1 and J is TRBJ2-7; no definite D call. CDR1 SGHRS and CDR2 YFSETQ come from the germline V gene. The CDR3 loop spans 14 amino acids. The germline V and J ends were trimmed by 0 bases and 0 bases, with 7 bases remaining between them. This CDR3 is CASSLEPASYEQYF. CDR3 nucleotide sequence: TGCGCCAGCAGCTTGGAGCCAGCCTCCTACGAGCAGTACTTC.